This TCR beta chain came from a study of Ad26.COV2.S vaccination and SARS-CoV-2 variants. The overall study: Administration of Ad26.COV2.S was intramuscular, either once or twice 56 days apart. Study conclusions and caveats: Recipients of either vaccine or placebo displayed similar breadth of non-spike TCRs.

As for treatment: approximately 18 received Ad26.COV2.S at low or high dose, single or two shots; about 5 received placebo; per-sample allocation not given. Collection of the samples took place on day 63 after the first injection of vaccine or placebo. Cohort 1b enrolled adults aged 18-55 years in Boston. Expressing Wuhan-strain SARS-CoV-2 spike, an Ad26 vector served as the vaccine. This clone was seen only once. Its specificity is not known. Sequenced by immunoSEQ multiplex PCR; TCRdb stores in-frame clones only, minus some. Here the sample spans about 350,000 clones, 88% being singletons. The material was peripheral blood, obtained in a trial of Ad26.COV2.S vaccine versus placebo. The sequence was collected from a person between 18 and 60 years old who received the Ad26.COV2.S COVID-19 vaccine or a placebo.

The CDR3 DNA reads TGTGCCAGCAGTGAGGACAGGGCCCAAGAGACCCAGTACTTC. This gives the protein CASSEDRAQETQYF. The J gene is TRBJ2-5, the V gene TRBV2, with 8 nucleotides matching TRBD1. From germline, CDR1 is SNHLY and CDR2 FYNNEI. CDR3 length equals 14 residues. The V segment lost 3 bases and the J segment 1 base; nucleotides outside the gene matches: 1.